The following is a T cell receptor beta chain sequence with its context. As yet, its antigen is unknown. The data stem from a study of monozygotic twins with inflammatory bowel disease. Study-level points and caveats: Backing was not found for a single strong signal or clonotype associated with IBD. Patients received differing immunosuppressive treatments, which may have added variability to their repertoires.

From germline, CDR1 is SGHRS and CDR2 YFSETQ. CDR3 size: 16 residues. RNA in its total form was extracted from whole blood, and T cells were not sorted. Template switching added UMIs carrying a 6-nucleotide sample barcode. No DNA is given; TCRdb re-called the 5' RACE reads and lists each CDR3 protein once. The sample table sets out around 190,000 distinct CDR3 sequences. The rearrangement links TRBV5-1 to TRBJ2-7; TCRdb returns TRBD2, unconfirmable since there is no DNA. Input material: blood. This clonotype originated in a human donor with ulcerative colitis or Crohn's disease, or a healthy co-twin of an affected twin (not recorded which). CDR3 sequence reads: CASSLSGTSTAYEQYF. Full variable domain (remainder filled in from reference TRBV5-1 and TRBJ2-7): KAGVTQTPRYLIKTRGQQVTLSCSPISGHRSVSWYQQTPGQGLQFLFEYFSETQRNKGNFPGRFSGRQFSNSRSEMNVSTLELGDSALYLCASSLSGTSTAYEQYFGPGTRLTVT.